The 29 T cell receptor beta chains presented below share a single source sample, sequenced in a study of cytomegalovirus exposure and HLA in healthy donors. PCR employed 60 Vbeta and 13 Jbeta primers. Method: immunoSEQ multiplex PCR; TCRdb's copy keeps in-frame clones and lacks some. The sample has 200,000 to 250,000 clones, about 82% seen once. The sample taken for sequencing was PBMCs. These receptors originate from a man under 40 in good health and CMV-seronegative.

CDR3 DNA: TGTGCCAGCAGTTTGCAGGACTCCTACGAGCAGTACTTC. Amino acid sequence: CASSLQDSYEQYF. V is TRBV7-6 and J is TRBJ2-7; unclear D gene. Trimming shortened V by 6 bases and J by 0 bases, and 9 bases separated the two germline ends. The CDR3 is 13 residues long. CDR1 is SGHVS and CDR2 is FNYEAQ in the germline V gene.

The chain uses TRBV7-3 and TRBJ2-7, with 10 nucleotides matching TRBD1. Trimming at V came to 5 bases and at J to 5 bases, leaving 9 bases not matched to a gene. The CDR3 spans 15 residues. Germline V gene lookup returns CDR1 SGHTA and CDR2 FQGTGA. The CDR3 reads CASSQRDRGLNEQYF. The CDR3, as DNA: TGTGCCAGCAGCCAACGGGACAGGGGACTGAACGAGCAGTACTTC.

V and J are TRBV6-4 and TRBJ1-6; the match to TRBD1 covers 7 bases. Looked up from germline, CDR1 is MRHNA and CDR2 is SNTAGT. Germline trimming cut 2 bases from V and 9 bases from J; bases unmatched to any gene: 4. The CDR3 runs to 14 residues. CDR3 nucleotide sequence: TGTGCCAGCAGTGACCGACAGGGTGGTTCACCCCTCCACTTT. Its translation is CASSDRQGGSPLHF.

J is TRBJ2-3 and V is TRBV18, with 9 positions matching TRBD2. V lost 0 bases to trimming and J lost 2 bases; unmatched junction nucleotides: 6. CDR1 KGHSH and CDR2 LQKENI come from the germline V gene. The CDR3 extends over 17 amino acids. The CDR3 nucleotides are TGTGCCAGCTCACCACCGACTGGCGGGGGGGTCACAGATACGCAGTATTTT. It specifies CASSPPTGGGVTDTQYF.

J is TRBJ2-7 and V is TRBV28, with unresolved D. The germline V and J ends were trimmed by 2 bases and 3 bases, with 5 bases remaining between them. CDR1 is MDHEN and CDR2 is SYDVKM in the germline V gene. This CDR3 region has 12 residues. CDR3 region: CASSLRNYEQYF. The DNA for the CDR3 is TGTGCCAGCAGTTTACGTAACTACGAGCAGTACTTC.

The rearrangement joins TRBV18 to TRBJ1-3, with 8 bases aligning to TRBD1. From germline, CDR1 is KGHSH and CDR2 LQKENI. CDR3 length equals 16 residues. With 4 bases clipped from V and 0 bases from J, the junction kept 5 bases outside the gene matches. CDR3 sequence (DNA): TGTGCCAGCTCACTCCGGACAGGGAGCTCTGGAAACACCATATATTTT. Its translation is CASSLRTGSSGNTIYF. Using reference TRBV18 and TRBJ1-3 for the parts outside the CDR3, the full variable domain is NAGVMQNPRHLVRRRGQEARLRCSPMKGHSHVYWYRQLPEEGLKFMVYLQKENIIDESGMPKERFSAEFPKEGPSILRIQQVVRGDSAAYFCASSLRTGSSGNTIYFGEGSWLTVV.

The V gene is TRBV10-1, the J gene TRBJ2-7; 9 nucleotides align to TRBD1. Unmatched junction bases numbered 15, after V lost 4 bases and J lost 5 bases. The CDR3 is made up of 17 amino acids. Germline assignment: CDR1 WNHNN and CDR2 SYGVQD (reference sequence). The CDR3 protein is CASSAGTGNIFHHEQYF. The CDR3 region has the DNA TGCGCCAGCAGTGCCGGGACAGGGAATATTTTTCACCACGAGCAGTACTTC.

The chain uses TRBV27 and TRBJ2-7; 7 positions match TRBD2. The germline CDR1 and CDR2 sequences are MNHEY and SMNVEV (reference sequence). The CDR3 has 12 residues. The trim removed 5 bases at V and 6 bases at J, leaving 4 bases unmatched. CDR3 nucleotides: TGTGCCAGCAGTGGACTAGGTGCCGAGCAGTACTTC. It specifies CASSGLGAEQYF.

The chain couples TRBV11-2 to TRBJ1-4; possibly TRBD1 for D (6 bases). CDR3 size: 14 residues. The V end lost 0 bases, the J end lost 5 bases, and 7 bases lay between the germline ends. Germline V gene sequence: CDR1 SGHAT, CDR2 FQNNGV. The CDR3 protein is CASSLDRGNEKLFF. The CDR3 nucleotides are TGTGCCAGCAGCTTAGACAGGGGAAATGAAAAACTGTTTTTT.

As to this clone: Other DNA sequences within the sample encode an identical CDR3. The chain employs TRBV7-9 and TRBJ2-3; the D is unclear. CDR1 is SEHNR, CDR2 FQNEAQ, per germline (reference sequence). Trimming removed 2 bases at V and 1 base at J, with 4 bases between. The CDR3 contains 13 residues. The CDR3: CASSLSRTDTQYF. Here the CDR3 DNA reads TGTGCCAGCAGCTTATCTCGCACAGATACGCAGTATTTT.

The chain is built from TRBV2 and TRBJ2-7; no reliable D call. The CDR3 spans 14 residues. V was pared by 3 bases and J by 0 bases, with 9 bases between. The germline V gene encodes CDR1 SNHLY and CDR2 FYNNEI. In nucleotides, the CDR3 is TGTGCCAGCAGTGAGGGCAGGTCCTCCTACGAGCAGTACTTC. Protein product: CASSEGRSSYEQYF.

V gene TRBV11-2 combines with J gene TRBJ2-2; unclear D gene. CDR1 SGHAT and CDR2 FQNNGV come from the germline V gene. There are 14 residues in the CDR3. Trimming cost V 10 bases and J 6 bases, with 18 bases left between them. The CDR3 is CATSRFDAAGELFF. As DNA, the CDR3 is TGTGCCACCTCGAGGTTCGACGCCGCCGGGGAGCTGTTTTTT.

This CDR3 is CASSEGALSTDTQYF. The DNA for the CDR3 is TGTGCCAGCAGTGAGGGGGCCCTTAGTACAGATACGCAGTATTTT. V is TRBV6-1 and J is TRBJ2-3; a possible D gene is TRBD1 (6 bases). The CDR3 runs to 15 residues. The ends were cut back, 3 bases at V and 3 bases at J, with 13 bases in the middle. Germline V lookup: CDR1 MNHNS, CDR2 SASEGT.

CDR3 nucleotide sequence: TGTGCCAGCAGTGCTTCAGTGGGGACAGGGGACTTGAACACTGAAGCTTTCTTT. Translating gives CASSASVGTGDLNTEAFF. The chain links TRBV9 to TRBJ1-1; TRBD1 matches 10 bases. The CDR3 length is 18 residues. V lost 5 bases, J lost 0 bases, and 13 bases stayed unmatched. The V gene's germline CDR1 is SGDLS and CDR2 YYNGEE.

This clone was recorded a few times. This chain joins TRBV5-1 and TRBJ2-3; D remains unclear. CDR3 size: 15 residues. Germline CDR1 reads SGHRS; CDR2 reads YFSETQ. V dropped 5 bases and J dropped 0 bases, with 13 bases sitting between them. The CDR3 DNA reads TGCGCCAGCAGGTCAACAGCCTCTAGCACAGATACGCAGTATTTT. This gives the protein CASRSTASSTDTQYF. Together with reference TRBV5-1 and TRBJ2-3, the CDR3 gives the full variable domain: KAGVTQTPRYLIKTRGQQVTLSCSPISGHRSVSWYQQTPGQGLQFLFEYFSETQRNKGNFPGRFSGRQFSNSRSEMNVSTLELGDSALYLCASRSTASSTDTQYFGPGTRLTVL.

The genes are TRBV4-1 and TRBJ1-1, with 7 bases lining up with TRBD1. Germline loops: CDR1 MGHRA, CDR2 YSYEKL. Germline trimming cut 3 bases from V and 3 bases from J; bases unmatched to any gene: 4. CDR3 length equals 14 residues. CDR3 nucleotides: TGCGCCAGCAGCCAGACAGGGCGGCACACTGAAGCTTTCTTT. It translates to CASSQTGRHTEAFF.

The rearrangement uses TRBV5-6 and TRBJ2-7; no reliable D call. The CDR3 sequence is 13 residues long. The V end was cut by 4 bases, the J end by 2 bases, with 10 bases between. From germline, CDR1 is SGHDT and CDR2 YYEEEE. The CDR3 sequence is CASSPRRTYEQYF. Here the CDR3 DNA reads TGTGCCAGCAGCCCGCGCCGCACCTACGAGCAGTACTTC.

This chain links TRBV6-1 with TRBJ1-1; D call uncertain. V was clipped by 6 bases and J by 1 base, with 9 bases between them. The V gene's germline CDR1 is MNHNS and CDR2 SASEGT. This CDR3 is 13 amino acids long. This CDR3 is CASRIHSNTEAFF. Written as DNA, the CDR3 is TGTGCCAGCAGAATCCACTCGAACACTGAAGCTTTCTTT.

The V and J genes are TRBV9 and TRBJ2-1, with D hard to call. V shed 0 bases and J shed 6 bases, with 10 bases lying between them. This CDR3 contains 14 residues. Germline CDR1 SGDLS, CDR2 YYNGEE. This chain's CDR3 is CASSVATVGNEQFF. In nucleotides, the CDR3 is TGTGCCAGCAGCGTAGCCACAGTCGGCAATGAGCAGTTCTTC.

The V gene is TRBV5-4, the J gene TRBJ1-2; 7 nucleotides line up with TRBD1. V shed 7 bases, J shed 4 bases, and the junction held 16 bases outside the gene matches. The V gene's germline CDR1 is SGHNT and CDR2 YYREEE (reference sequence). The CDR3 loop spans 16 amino acids. CDR3 nucleotides: TGTGCCAGCCAAGTAAACCTAGGGGGCTTCCTCTATGGCTACACCTTC. Residues: CASQVNLGGFLYGYTF.

The V gene is TRBV7-8, the J gene TRBJ1-2, with TRBD1 as a possible D gene (5 bases). The germline V gene encodes CDR1 SGHVS and CDR2 FQNEAQ. Deletions cut 5 bases from V and 2 bases from J, with 15 bases between. This CDR3 has 15 amino acids. CDR3 in amino acids: CASSRRARENYGYTF. The CDR3 nucleotides are TGTGCCAGCAGCCGGAGGGCCAGGGAGAACTATGGCTACACCTTC.

V gene TRBV28 combines with J gene TRBJ1-5; D remains unclear. Germline CDR1 MDHEN, CDR2 SYDVKM. Trimming cost V 4 bases and J 2 bases, with 12 bases left between them. This CDR3 region has 15 residues. The CDR3 loop is CASSSISAGNQPQHF. The CDR3 DNA follows: TGTGCCAGCAGTTCAATTAGCGCGGGCAATCAGCCCCAGCATTTT.

This chain connects TRBV5-5 to TRBJ2-2; no clear D. Germline CDR1 reads SGHKS; CDR2 reads YYEKEE (reference sequence). This CDR3 contains 13 residues. Trimming took off 7 bases at V and 4 bases at J, with 11 bases between the two ends. The CDR3 nucleotides are TGTGCCAGCCAGCAGGTCATCACCGGGGAGCTGTTTTTT. It is translated as CASQQVITGELFF.

The chain recombines TRBV6-1 with TRBJ2-7; 9 nucleotides agree with TRBD1. Germline lookup yields CDR1 MNHNS and CDR2 SASEGT. The CDR3 has 15 amino acids. The V and J ends lost 6 bases and 4 bases, in that order; junction bases with no gene match: 10. The CDR3 sequence: CASRGGQGPSYEQYF. Written as DNA, the CDR3 is TGTGCCAGCAGGGGCGGACAGGGGCCTTCTTACGAGCAGTACTTC.

In this sample, this clone turned up a few times. This chain links TRBV7-6 with TRBJ1-4; a possible D gene is TRBD1 (5 bases). The CDR3 spans 14 residues. Per the germline V gene, CDR1 is SGHVS and CDR2 is FNYEAQ. The ends were cut back, 4 bases at V and 8 bases at J, with 14 bases in the middle. In DNA, the CDR3 is TGTGCCAGCAGCTCCGCAGTGAGACAGGAAAAACTGTTTTTT. This gives the protein CASSSAVRQEKLFF.

This clone appeared once. The chain carries TRBV11-2 and TRBJ2-3, with a tentative D call TRBD2 (7 bases). CDR1 is SGHAT, CDR2 FQNNGV, per germline. CDR3 length: 12 residues. Between the trimmed V and J ends, which lost 5 bases and 6 bases, there was a span of 9 bases. The CDR3 DNA follows: TGTGCCAGCAGCCGGGGGGCCGATACGCAGTATTTT. Its protein is CASSRGADTQYF.

The chain uses TRBV7-2 and TRBJ1-6; the D gene is possibly TRBD1 (5 bases). There are 14 residues in the CDR3. Germline CDR1 and CDR2: SGHTA and FQGNSA. V was shortened by 6 bases and J by 5 bases, with 11 bases between the two germline ends. DNA of the CDR3: TGTGCCAGCAGGGAGGGACTGGATAATTCACCCCTCCACTTT. It specifies CASREGLDNSPLHF.

This rearrangement joins TRBV19 to TRBJ1-1; possible D gene TRBD1, 5 bases. CDR1 is LNHDA and CDR2 is SQIVND in the germline V gene (reference sequence). CDR3 length equals 15 residues. V was clipped by 1 base and J by 6 bases, with 15 bases between them. DNA of the CDR3: TGTGCCAGTAGTATAGGTCCCCTCGGGGGGGCTGAAGCTTTCTTT. Residues: CASSIGPLGGAEAFF.

V gene TRBV15 combines with J gene TRBJ1-1, with D unclear. The V gene lost 0 bases and the J gene lost 5 bases, with 10 bases spanning the gap. There are 14 residues in the CDR3. Germline lookup yields CDR1 LNHNV and CDR2 YYDKDF (reference sequence). The DNA for the CDR3 is TGTGCCACCAGCAGAGATGAGGGTTGGACTGAAGCTTTCTTT. The encoded protein is CATSRDEGWTEAFF.